A selection of T cell receptor beta chains follows, all from one sample in a study of blood T cell repertoires in COVID-19. Clones were read by immunoSEQ multiplex PCR, and TCRdb kept only the in-frame ones, dropping some. The sample carries under 200,000 clones, less than 85% recorded once. Sequencing was performed on peripheral blood. These receptors all stem from a woman aged 60-75 years with COVID-19, enrolled during active disease. CDR3s include the opening cysteine and the closing phenylalanine or tryptophan. The D gene is left open where the match is weak. Clone size is not always given. Where it is, it says once, few, many or a class for expanded clones.

abundance	len	v_gene	d_gene	j_gene	CDR3nt	CDR3aa
.	15	TRBV5-1	TRBD2	TRBJ2-7	TGCGCCAGCAGCCCGGGACTAGCGGGTCCCTACGAGCAGTACTTC	CASSPGLAGPYEQYF
.	15	TRBV7-9	TRBD2	TRBJ2-7	TGTGCCAGCAGCTTCAACGCCCCTGGAGCGGGAGGTTGGTACTTC	CASSFNAPGAGGWYF
.	12	TRBV19	.	TRBJ1-2	TGTGCCAGTAGCGACAGGAACAATCGCTACACCTTC	CASSDRNNRYTF
once	15	TRBV19	.	TRBJ1-5	TGTGCCAGTAGTATATTCGGACAGATCAATCAGCCCCAGCATTTT	CASSIFGQINQPQHF
.	14	TRBV9	TRBD1	TRBJ2-2	TGTGCCAGCACCGTCGGGACAGCCACCGGGGAGCTGTTTTTT	CASTVGTATGELFF
few	16	TRBV6-2/TRBV6-3	TRBD2	TRBJ2-1	TGTGCCAGCAGTTACTCGGCTAGCGGGAGTAGCAATGAGCAGTTCTTC	CASSYSASGSSNEQFF
.	20	TRBV2	.	TRBJ1-5	TGTGCCAGCAGTGATATAGGGGTCTATGGAACAGTGTGGATCAATCAGCCCCAGCATTTT	CASSDIGVYGTVWINQPQHF
.	15	TRBV5-1	.	TRBJ1-2	TGCGCCAGCAGCTTTGACCCCGAGGGAAACTATGGCTACACCTTC	CASSFDPEGNYGYTF
.	15	TRBV7-8	TRBD1	TRBJ1-4	TGTGCCAGCGGGCACCGGGACAGAAGAAATGAAAAACTGTTTTTT	CASGHRDRRNEKLFF
once	11	TRBV10-1	.	TRBJ2-2	TGCGCCAGCAGCTACACCGGGGAGCTGTTTTTT	CASSYTGELFF
.	15	TRBV6-1	.	TRBJ1-5	TGTGCCAGCAGAGAAGACCTACGGGGCAATCAGCCCCAGCATTTT	CASREDLRGNQPQHF
.	14	TRBV7-2	TRBD1	TRBJ2-5	TGTGCCAGCAGCTTTGACAGGGGGAGAGAGACCCAGTACTTC	CASSFDRGRETQYF
.	14	TRBV2	TRBD1	TRBJ1-4	TGTGCCAGCAGTGGAGGACAGGCTAATGAAAAACTGTTTTTT	CASSGGQANEKLFF
.	15	TRBV5-1	.	TRBJ1-1	TGCGCCAGCAGTAGGAATACAGAGCAAGCTTATGGAGCTTTCTTT	CASSRNTEQAYGAFF
.	11	TRBV24-1	.	TRBJ2-3	TGTGCCACCAGCCAGGGGAAGACGCAGTATTTT	CATSQGKTQYF
.	16	TRBV7-2	.	TRBJ2-2	TGTGCCAGCAGCGCCCTCAGGGGCGCGAACACCGGGGAGCTGTTTTTT	CASSALRGANTGELFF
many	16	TRBV19	TRBD1	TRBJ1-1	TGTGCCAGTAGTACCCTTACCGGGACAGGGTTATCTGAAGCTTTCTTT	CASSTLTGTGLSEAFF
.	14	TRBV5-4	.	TRBJ2-3	TGTGCCAGCAGCTTGGACGCGGGTACAGATACGCAGTATTTT	CASSLDAGTDTQYF
.	15	TRBV28	.	TRBJ1-1	TGTGCCAGCAGTTTAACCCCCCTGCAGGCCCGAGAAGCTTTCTTT	CASSLTPLQAREAFF
.	16	TRBV7-9	TRBD1	TRBJ2-2	TGTGCCAGCAGCTCGAGCAGGGGGCTGAACACCGGGGAGCTGTTTTTT	CASSSSRGLNTGELFF
.	14	TRBV6-6	TRBD1	TRBJ1-3	TGTGCCAGCAGTGACAGGGTTTCAGAAAACACCATATATTTT	CASSDRVSENTIYF
few	15	TRBV28	TRBD2	TRBJ2-5	TGTGCCAGCAGTCCTAGCGGGGGGGCCAGAGAGACCCAGTACTTC	CASSPSGGARETQYF
.	14	TRBV6-5	.	TRBJ2-3	TGTGCCAGCTCTCGCGGGTCGATCACAGATACGCAGTATTTT	CASSRGSITDTQYF
.	14	TRBV14	.	TRBJ1-6	TGTGCCAGCAGCCCGGACACCTATAATTCACCCCTCCACTTT	CASSPDTYNSPLHF
few	15	TRBV6-6	.	TRBJ2-2	TGTGCCAGCAGCCAGGACAGAGATACCACCGGGGAGCTGTTTTTT	CASSQDRDTTGELFF
.	14	TRBV5-1	TRBD1	TRBJ1-1	TGCGCCAGCAGCTTGTGGGACAGCAACACTGAAGCTTTCTTT	CASSLWDSNTEAFF
.	15	TRBV6-5	.	TRBJ1-6	TGTGCCAGCAGTTTGGACAGAATGTATAATTCACCCCTCCACTTT	CASSLDRMYNSPLHF
.	13	TRBV27	TRBD2	TRBJ2-2	TGTGCCAGCAGGAGTAGCGGGACCGGGGAGCTGTTTTTT	CASRSSGTGELFF
.	15	TRBV3-1/TRBV3-2	TRBD1	TRBJ1-4	TGTGCCAGCAGACCCTCCAGGGGGACTAATGAAAAACTGTTTTTT	CASRPSRGTNEKLFF
few	15	TRBV29-1	.	TRBJ2-3	TGCAGCGTTGAGGGGGATCCGGGACACTTAGATACGCAGTATTTT	CSVEGDPGHLDTQYF
.	13	TRBV3-1/TRBV3-2	TRBD2	TRBJ2-5	TGTGCCAGCAGTCGGGGGGTTCAAGAGACCCAGTACTTC	CASSRGVQETQYF
.	18	TRBV11-3	.	TRBJ2-7	TGTGCCAGCAGCCGTGGCGATTGGCGGGGCTTTAAGAACCACGAGCAGTACTTC	CASSRGDWRGFKNHEQYF
.	16	TRBV5-6	.	TRBJ1-1	TGTGCCAGCACCTTTGGGCTGCTGCAGTTTAACACTGAAGCTTTCTTT	CASTFGLLQFNTEAFF
once	14	TRBV14	.	TRBJ2-2	TGTGCCAGCAGCCTAGCGAGATACACCGGGGAGCTGTTTTTT	CASSLARYTGELFF
few	12	TRBV28	TRBD1	TRBJ2-1	TGTGCCAGCAGTTTAACCGGGACAGGGGTCCTCTTC	CASSLTGTGVLF
.	16	TRBV27	TRBD2	TRBJ2-7	TGTGCCAGCAGTCTCACGGGGCTAGCGGGAGCTTACGAGCAGTACTTC	CASSLTGLAGAYEQYF
.	18	TRBV11-2	TRBD2	TRBJ2-1	TGTGCCAGCAGCTTAGCTAGCGGGGCCCTGAGCTCCTACAATGAGCAGTTCTTC	CASSLASGALSSYNEQFF
.	11	TRBV2	.	TRBJ2-5	TGTGCCAGCTACAGGGTAGGGACCCAGTACTTC	CASYRVGTQYF
few	13	TRBV11-3	.	TRBJ1-1	TGTGCCAGCAGCTTTAGTATGAACACTGAAGCTTTCTTT	CASSFSMNTEAFF
.	17	TRBV19	TRBD2	TRBJ2-1	TGTGCCAGTAGTGTGGACTGGACTAGCGGGACCTACAATGAGCAGTTCTTC	CASSVDWTSGTYNEQFF
.	12	TRBV7-6	.	TRBJ2-7	TGTGCCAGCAGCTTAGCGTCGGACGAGCAGTACTTC	CASSLASDEQYF
.	16	TRBV18	TRBD2	TRBJ2-3	TGTGCCAGCTCACCGATGACTAGCGGGAGCACAGATACGCAGTATTTT	CASSPMTSGSTDTQYF
.	16	TRBV27	.	TRBJ2-2	TGTGCCAGCAGCTCCTTGGGGGGACGTCACACCGGGGAGCTGTTTTTT	CASSSLGGRHTGELFF
.	15	TRBV3-1/TRBV3-2	.	TRBJ1-2	TGTGCCAGCAGGAAGTCGGGGAACGGGCCCTATGGCTACACCTTC	CASRKSGNGPYGYTF
few	16	TRBV6-4	TRBD2	TRBJ2-3	TGTGCCAGCAGTGACGAGGGCGGGGGGGCCACAGATACGCAGTATTTT	CASSDEGGGATDTQYF